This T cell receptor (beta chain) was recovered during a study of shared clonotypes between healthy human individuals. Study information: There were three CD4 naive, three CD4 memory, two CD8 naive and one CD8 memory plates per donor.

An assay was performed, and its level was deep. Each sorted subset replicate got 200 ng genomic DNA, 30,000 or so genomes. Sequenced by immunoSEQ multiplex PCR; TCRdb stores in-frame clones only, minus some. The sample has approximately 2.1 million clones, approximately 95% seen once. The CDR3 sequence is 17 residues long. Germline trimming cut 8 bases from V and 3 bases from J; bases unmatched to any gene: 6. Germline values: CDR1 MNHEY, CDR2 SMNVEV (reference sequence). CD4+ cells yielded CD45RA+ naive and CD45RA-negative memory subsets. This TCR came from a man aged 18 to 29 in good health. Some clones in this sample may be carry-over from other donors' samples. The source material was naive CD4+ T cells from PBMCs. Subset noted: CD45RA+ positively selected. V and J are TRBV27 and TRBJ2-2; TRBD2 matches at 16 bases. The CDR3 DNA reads TGTGCCAGCGCGGGGACTAGCGGGAGGGTGTACACCGGGGAGCTGTTTTTT. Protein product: CASAGTSGRVYTGELFF.